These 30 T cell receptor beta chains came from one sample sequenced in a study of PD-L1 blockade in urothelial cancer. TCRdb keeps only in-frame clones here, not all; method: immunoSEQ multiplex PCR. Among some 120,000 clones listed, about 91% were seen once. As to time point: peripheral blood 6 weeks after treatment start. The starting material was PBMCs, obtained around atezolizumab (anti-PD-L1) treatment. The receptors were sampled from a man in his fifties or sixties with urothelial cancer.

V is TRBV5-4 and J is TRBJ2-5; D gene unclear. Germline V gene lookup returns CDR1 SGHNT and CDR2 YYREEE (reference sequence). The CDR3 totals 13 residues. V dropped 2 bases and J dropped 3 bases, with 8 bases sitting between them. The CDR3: CASSLNRKETQYF. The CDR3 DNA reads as TGTGCCAGCAGCTTAAACAGAAAAGAGACCCAGTACTTC.

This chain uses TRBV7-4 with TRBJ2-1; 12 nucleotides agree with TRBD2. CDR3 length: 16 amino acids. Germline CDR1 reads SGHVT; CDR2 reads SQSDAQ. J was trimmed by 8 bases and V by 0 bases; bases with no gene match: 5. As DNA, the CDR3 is TGTGCCAGCAGCTTAGCGCTTAGGACTAGCGGGGATGAGCAGTTCTTC. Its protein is CASSLALRTSGDEQFF.

CDR3 loop: CASSLDSATEQFF. The CDR3 DNA sequence: TGTGCCAGCAGCTTAGATAGCGCGACTGAGCAGTTCTTC. This sequence joins TRBV7-9 and TRBJ2-1, with D maybe TRBD2 (5 bases). V was shortened by 1 base and J by 9 bases, with 10 bases between the two germline ends. Per germline, CDR1 SEHNR and CDR2 FQNEAQ (reference sequence). The CDR3 spans 13 residues.

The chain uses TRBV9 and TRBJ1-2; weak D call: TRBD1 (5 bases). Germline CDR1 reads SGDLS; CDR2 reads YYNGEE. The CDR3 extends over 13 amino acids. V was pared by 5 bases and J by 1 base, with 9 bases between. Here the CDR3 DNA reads TGTGCCAGCAGTAGGGGTAGTAACTATGGCTACACCTTC. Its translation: CASSRGSNYGYTF.

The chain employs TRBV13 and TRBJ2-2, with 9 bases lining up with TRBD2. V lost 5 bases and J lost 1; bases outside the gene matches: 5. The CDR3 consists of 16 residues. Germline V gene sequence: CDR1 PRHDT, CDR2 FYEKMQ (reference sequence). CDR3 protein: CASSPTSGRNTGELFF. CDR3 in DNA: TGTGCCAGCAGCCCGACTAGCGGACGGAACACCGGGGAGCTGTTTTTT. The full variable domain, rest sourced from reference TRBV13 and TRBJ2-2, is AAGVIQSPRHLIKEKRETATLKCYPIPRHDTVYWYQQGPGQDPQFLISFYEKMQSDKGSIPDRFSAQQFSDYHSELNMSSLELGDSALYFCASSPTSGRNTGELFFGEGSRLTVL.

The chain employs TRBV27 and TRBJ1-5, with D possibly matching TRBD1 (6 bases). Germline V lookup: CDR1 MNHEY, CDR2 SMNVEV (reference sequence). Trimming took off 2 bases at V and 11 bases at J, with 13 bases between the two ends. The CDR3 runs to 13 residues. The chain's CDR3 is CASSLKGELAQHF. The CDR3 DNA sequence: TGTGCCAGCAGTTTAAAGGGGGAGCTAGCCCAGCATTTT.

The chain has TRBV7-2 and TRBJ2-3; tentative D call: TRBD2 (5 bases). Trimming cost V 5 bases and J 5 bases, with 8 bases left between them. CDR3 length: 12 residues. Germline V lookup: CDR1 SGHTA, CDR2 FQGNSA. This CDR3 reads CASSPSGDTQYF. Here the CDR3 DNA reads TGTGCCAGCAGCCCCAGCGGAGATACGCAGTATTTT.

This CDR3 reads CASSPKQGREQFF. The DNA for the CDR3 is TGTGCCAGCAGCCCAAAACAGGGTCGTGAGCAGTTCTTC. The chain is built from TRBV5-4 and TRBJ2-1; D is perhaps TRBD1 (6 bases). The CDR3 has 13 amino acids. The germline CDR1 and CDR2 sequences are SGHNT and YYREEE (reference sequence). V shed 4 bases and J shed 9 bases, with 14 bases lying between them.

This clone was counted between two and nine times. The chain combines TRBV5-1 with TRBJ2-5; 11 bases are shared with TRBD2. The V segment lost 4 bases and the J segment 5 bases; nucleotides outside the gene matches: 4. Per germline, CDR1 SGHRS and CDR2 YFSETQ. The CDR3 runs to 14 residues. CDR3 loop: CASSRSGRAETQYF. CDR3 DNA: TGCGCCAGCAGCCGTAGCGGGAGGGCCGAGACCCAGTACTTC.

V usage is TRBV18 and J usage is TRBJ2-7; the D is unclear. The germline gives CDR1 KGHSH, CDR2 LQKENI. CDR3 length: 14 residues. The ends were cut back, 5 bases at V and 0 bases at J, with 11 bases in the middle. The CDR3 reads CASSLKDNSYEQYF. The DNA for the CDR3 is TGTGCCAGCTCATTAAAAGACAACTCCTACGAGCAGTACTTC.

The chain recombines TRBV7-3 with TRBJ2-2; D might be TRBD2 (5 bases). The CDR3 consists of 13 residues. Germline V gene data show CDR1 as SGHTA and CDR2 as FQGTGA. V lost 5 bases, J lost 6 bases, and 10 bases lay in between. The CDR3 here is CASSATTPGELFF. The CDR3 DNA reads TGTGCCAGCAGCGCGACTACCCCCGGGGAGCTGTTTTTT. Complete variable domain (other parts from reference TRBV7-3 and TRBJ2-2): GAGVSQTPSNKVTEKGKYVELRCDPISGHTALYWYRQSLGQGPEFLIYFQGTGAADDSGLPNDRFFAVRPEGSVSTLKIQRTERGDSAVYLCASSATTPGELFFGEGSRLTVL.

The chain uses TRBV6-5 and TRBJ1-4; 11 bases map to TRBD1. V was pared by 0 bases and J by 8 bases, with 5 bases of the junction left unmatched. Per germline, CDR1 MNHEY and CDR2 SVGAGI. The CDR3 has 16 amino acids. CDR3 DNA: TGTGCCAGCAGTTACTCCAAAGGGACAGGGGGGGAAAAACTGTTTTTT. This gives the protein CASSYSKGTGGEKLFF.

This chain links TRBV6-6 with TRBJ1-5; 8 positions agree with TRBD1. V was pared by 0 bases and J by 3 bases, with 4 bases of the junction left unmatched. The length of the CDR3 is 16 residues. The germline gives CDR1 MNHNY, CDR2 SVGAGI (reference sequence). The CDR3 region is CASSYSTGANNQPQHF. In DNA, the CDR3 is TGTGCCAGCAGTTACTCGACAGGGGCGAACAATCAGCCCCAGCATTTT.

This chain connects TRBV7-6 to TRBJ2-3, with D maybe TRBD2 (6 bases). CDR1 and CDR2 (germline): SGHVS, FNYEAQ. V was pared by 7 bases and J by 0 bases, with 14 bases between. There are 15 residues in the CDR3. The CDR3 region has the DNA TGTGCCAGCATAAGAAGCGGGTCTAGCACAGATACGCAGTATTTT. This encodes CASIRSGSSTDTQYF.

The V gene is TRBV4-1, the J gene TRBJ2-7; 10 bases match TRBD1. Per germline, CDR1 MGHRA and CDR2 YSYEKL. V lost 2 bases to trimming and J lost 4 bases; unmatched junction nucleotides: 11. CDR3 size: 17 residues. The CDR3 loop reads CASSQNDVGQGLYEQYF. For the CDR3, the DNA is TGCGCCAGCAGCCAAAACGATGTGGGACAGGGGCTATACGAGCAGTACTTC.

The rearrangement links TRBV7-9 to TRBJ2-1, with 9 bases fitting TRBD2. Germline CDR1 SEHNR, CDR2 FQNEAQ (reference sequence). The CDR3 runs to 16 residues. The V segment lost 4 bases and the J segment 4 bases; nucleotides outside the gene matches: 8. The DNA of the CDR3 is TGTGCCAGCAGCTCTAGCGGGGCATCCTCTTACAATGAGCAGTTCTTC. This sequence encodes CASSSSGASSYNEQFF. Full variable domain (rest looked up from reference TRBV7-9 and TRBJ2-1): DTGVSQNPRHKITKRGQNVTFRCDPISEHNRLYWYRQTLGQGPEFLTYFQNEAQLEKSRLLSDRFSAERPKGSFSTLEIQRTEQGDSAMYLCASSSSGASSYNEQFFGPGTRLTVL.

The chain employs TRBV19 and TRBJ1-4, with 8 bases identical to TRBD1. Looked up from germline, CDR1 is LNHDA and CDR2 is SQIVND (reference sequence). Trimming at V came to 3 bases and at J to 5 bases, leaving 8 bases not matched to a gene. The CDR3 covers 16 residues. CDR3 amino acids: CASSIGQGGGNEKLFF. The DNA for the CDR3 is TGTGCCAGTAGTATTGGACAGGGAGGAGGAAATGAAAAACTGTTTTTT.

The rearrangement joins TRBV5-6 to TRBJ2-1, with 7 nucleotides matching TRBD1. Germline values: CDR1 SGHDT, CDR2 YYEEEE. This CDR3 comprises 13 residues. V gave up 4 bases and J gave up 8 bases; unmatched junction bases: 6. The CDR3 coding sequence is TGTGCCAGCAGCATTCACAGGGGTGATGAGCAGTTCTTC. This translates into CASSIHRGDEQFF.

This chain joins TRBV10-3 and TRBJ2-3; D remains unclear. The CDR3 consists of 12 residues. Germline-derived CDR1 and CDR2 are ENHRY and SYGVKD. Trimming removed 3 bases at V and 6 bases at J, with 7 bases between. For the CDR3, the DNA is TGTGCCATCAGTGACCAGTCCGATACGCAGTATTTT. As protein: CAISDQSDTQYF.

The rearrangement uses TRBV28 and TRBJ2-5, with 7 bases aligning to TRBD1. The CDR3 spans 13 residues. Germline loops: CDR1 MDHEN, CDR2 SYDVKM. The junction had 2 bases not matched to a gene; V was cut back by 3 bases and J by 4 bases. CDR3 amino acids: CASSFTGVETQYF. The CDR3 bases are TGTGCCAGCAGTTTTACAGGGGTAGAGACCCAGTACTTC.

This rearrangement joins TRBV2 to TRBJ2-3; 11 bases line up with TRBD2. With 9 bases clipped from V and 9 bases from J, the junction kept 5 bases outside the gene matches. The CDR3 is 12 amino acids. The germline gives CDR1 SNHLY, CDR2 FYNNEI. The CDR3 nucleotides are TGTGCCAGTTCACTAGCGGGAGAAACGCAGTATTTT. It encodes CASSLAGETQYF.

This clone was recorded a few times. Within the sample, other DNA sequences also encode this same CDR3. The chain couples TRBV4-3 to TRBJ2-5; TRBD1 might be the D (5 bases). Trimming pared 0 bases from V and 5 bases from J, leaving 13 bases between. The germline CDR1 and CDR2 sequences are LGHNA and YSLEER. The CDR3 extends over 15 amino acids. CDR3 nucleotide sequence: TGCGCCAGCAGCCAAGATCAAGGGGCTCGGGAGACCCAGTACTTC. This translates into CASSQDQGARETQYF.

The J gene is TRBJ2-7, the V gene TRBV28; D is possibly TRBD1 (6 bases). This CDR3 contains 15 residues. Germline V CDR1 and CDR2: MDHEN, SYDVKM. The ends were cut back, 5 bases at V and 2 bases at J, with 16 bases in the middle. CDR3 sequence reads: CASSGGSLQPYEQYF. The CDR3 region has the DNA TGTGCCAGCAGTGGGGGCAGCCTCCAACCCTACGAGCAGTACTTC.

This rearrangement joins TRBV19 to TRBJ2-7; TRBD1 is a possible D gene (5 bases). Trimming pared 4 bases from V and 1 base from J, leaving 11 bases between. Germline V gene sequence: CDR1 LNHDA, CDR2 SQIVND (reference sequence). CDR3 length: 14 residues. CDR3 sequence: CASSNQGSSYEQYF. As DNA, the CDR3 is TGTGCCAGTAGTAACCAGGGATCTTCCTACGAGCAGTACTTC. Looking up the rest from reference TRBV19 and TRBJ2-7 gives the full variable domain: DGGITQSPKYLFRKEGQNVTLSCEQNLNHDAMYWYRQDPGQGLRLIYYSQIVNDFQKGDIAEGYSVSREKKESFPLTVTSAQKNPTAFYLCASSNQGSSYEQYFGPGTRLTVT.

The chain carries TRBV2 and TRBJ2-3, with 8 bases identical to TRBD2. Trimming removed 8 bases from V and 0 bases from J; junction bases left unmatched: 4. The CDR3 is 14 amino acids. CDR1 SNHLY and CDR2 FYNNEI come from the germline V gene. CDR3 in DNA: TGTGCCAGCGGGCAGCGGGGGAGCACAGATACGCAGTATTTT. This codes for CASGQRGSTDTQYF.

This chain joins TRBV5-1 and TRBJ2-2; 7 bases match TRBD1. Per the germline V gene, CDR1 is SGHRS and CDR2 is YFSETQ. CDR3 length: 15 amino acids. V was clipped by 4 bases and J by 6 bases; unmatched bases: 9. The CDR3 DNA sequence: TGCGCCAGCAGCCCAAGCCCGACAGGGTCCGGGGAGCTGTTTTTT. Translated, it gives CASSPSPTGSGELFF. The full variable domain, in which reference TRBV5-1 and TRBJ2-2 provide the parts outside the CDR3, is KAGVTQTPRYLIKTRGQQVTLSCSPISGHRSVSWYQQTPGQGLQFLFEYFSETQRNKGNFPGRFSGRQFSNSRSEMNVSTLELGDSALYLCASSPSPTGSGELFFGEGSRLTVL.

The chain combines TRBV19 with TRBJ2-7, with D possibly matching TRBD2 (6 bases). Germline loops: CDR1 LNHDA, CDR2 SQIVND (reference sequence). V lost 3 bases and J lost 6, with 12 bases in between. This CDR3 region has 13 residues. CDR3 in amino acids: CASSIGGFREQYF. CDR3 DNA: TGTGCCAGTAGTATTGGAGGGTTTCGCGAGCAGTACTTC.

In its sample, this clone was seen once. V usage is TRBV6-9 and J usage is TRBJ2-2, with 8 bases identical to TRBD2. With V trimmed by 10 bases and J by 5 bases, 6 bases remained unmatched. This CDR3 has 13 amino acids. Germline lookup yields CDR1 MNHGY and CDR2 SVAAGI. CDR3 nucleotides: TGTGCCACCGGGGGGGGGCGGACCGGGGAGCTGTTTTTT. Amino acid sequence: CATGGGRTGELFF.

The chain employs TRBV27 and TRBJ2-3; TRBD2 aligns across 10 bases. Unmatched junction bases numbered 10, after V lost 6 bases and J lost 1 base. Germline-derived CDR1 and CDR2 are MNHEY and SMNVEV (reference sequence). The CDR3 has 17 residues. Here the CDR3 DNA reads TGTGCCAGCAGGTACAGCGGGGGGGCCGGAGGCACAGATACGCAGTATTTT. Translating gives CASRYSGGAGGTDTQYF.

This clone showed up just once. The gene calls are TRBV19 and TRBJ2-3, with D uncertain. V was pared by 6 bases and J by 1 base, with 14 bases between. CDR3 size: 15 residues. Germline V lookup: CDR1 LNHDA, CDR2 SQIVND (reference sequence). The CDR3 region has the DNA TGTGCCAGTAGATCCCGCGGAGCGCGCACAGATACGCAGTATTTT. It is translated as CASRSRGARTDTQYF.